What follows are 28 T cell receptor beta chains derived from one specimen sequenced in a study of post-analysis software for immune sequencing data. Overall study results and limits: When patients were compared with controls, about 5 TRBV segments were more frequent, TRBV5-6, TRBV5-1 and TRBV20-1 among them.

No antigen has been identified for these receptors. TCR beta cDNA libraries included unique molecular identifiers. Via MiXCR, TCRdb re-called the PCR reads, giving one row per CDR3 protein. The table lists about half a million distinct CDR3 sequences, approximately 46% of them singletons, with about 12% in the top ten. The source material was blood. These receptors all come from a girl between 5 and 17 years old with multiple sclerosis.

J is TRBJ2-1 and V is TRBV3-1; 8 bases match TRBD1. J gave up 4 bases and V 4 bases, and 9 bases lay outside the gene matches. Germline V gives CDR1 LGHDT, CDR2 YNNKEL (reference sequence). This CDR3 is built from 16 residues. The DNA for the CDR3 is TGTGCCAGCAGCCGCCTCCAGGGGGCCGGGTACAATGAGCAGTTCTTC. Protein product: CASSRLQGAGYNEQFF.

The chain joins TRBV3-1 to TRBJ2-1, with 8 positions matching TRBD2. Per germline, CDR1 LGHDT and CDR2 YNNKEL (reference sequence). With 2 bases clipped from V and 2 bases from J, the junction kept 5 bases outside the gene matches. The CDR3 length is 16 residues. CDR3 coding DNA: TGTGCCAGCAGCCAAATAGCGGGACCTACCTACAATGAGCAGTTCTTC. It is translated as CASSQIAGPTYNEQFF.

This clonotype was recorded once. The chain employs TRBV6-2 or TRBV6-3 and TRBJ2-5, with no clear D. Deletions cut 2 bases from V and 0 bases from J, with 10 bases between. The CDR3 sequence is 15 residues long. Germline CDR1 MNHEY, CDR2 SVGEGT. CDR3 residues: CASSYRGLYQETQYF. CDR3 in DNA: TGTGCCAGCAGTTACCGTGGATTGTACCAAGAGACCCAGTACTTC.

V is TRBV27 and J is TRBJ2-5; D is ambiguous. The J call may be mistaken, given a closer DNA end match to TRBJ2-7. Germline V gene data show CDR1 as MNHEY and CDR2 as SMNVEV (reference sequence). CDR3 length: 16 amino acids. CDR3 loop: CASSLSVLGLTYEQYF. CDR3 sequence (DNA): TGTGCCAGCAGTTTATCCGTGCTGGGCCTCACCTACGAGCAGTACTTC.

The chain has TRBV20-1 and TRBJ2-4, with TRBD2 matching 9 bases. TRBJ2-7 matches the DNA end more closely, so the J call is doubtful. Germline CDR1 is DFQATT and CDR2 is SNEGSKA (reference sequence). This CDR3 has 15 residues. CDR3 region: CSARDLAGTTYEQYF. The CDR3 DNA follows: TGCAGTGCTAGAGACCTAGCGGGAACAACCTACGAGCAGTACTTC.

This clonotype was seen just once. The chain is built from TRBV6-6 and TRBJ2-1; D not certain. The CDR3 runs to 14 residues. Germline loops: CDR1 MNHNY, CDR2 SVGAGI (reference sequence). V lost 5 bases and J 6 bases, leaving 14 bases between the germline ends. DNA of the CDR3: TGTGCCAGCAGTACCCAGCAAAAGCGCAATGAGCAGTTCTTC. Amino acid sequence: CASSTQQKRNEQFF.

This clonotype was observed a few times. This chain joins TRBV6-5 and TRBJ2-5; weak D call: TRBD2 (6 bases). The assigned J gene may be wrong: the sequence end matches TRBJ2-7 better. The length of the CDR3 is 17 residues. CDR1 and CDR2 (germline): MNHEY, SVGAGI. The DNA for the CDR3 is TGTGCCAGCAGTTACTCGATGGATTTTGCGGGACGATACGAGCAGTACTTC. This sequence encodes CASSYSMDFAGRYEQYF.

The chain links TRBV29-1 to TRBJ2-1; 7 nucleotides line up with TRBD2. The CDR3 is made up of 13 amino acids. The trim removed 6 bases at V and 4 bases at J, leaving 6 bases unmatched. In germline, CDR1 is SQVTM, CDR2 ANQGSEA. CDR3 residues: CSVREREYNEQFF. The CDR3 DNA reads as TGCAGCGTCCGAGAGCGGGAATACAATGAGCAGTTCTTC.

In this sample, this clonotype turned up a few times. The chain employs TRBV4-1 and TRBJ1-5; 8 bases agree with TRBD1. This CDR3 spans 15 amino acids. Germline loops: CDR1 MGHRA, CDR2 YSYEKL. V lost 1 base, J lost 6 bases, and 5 bases stayed unmatched. The CDR3 region has the DNA TGCGCCAGCAGCCAAGGACAGGGGCAGGCTCAGCCCCAGCATTTT. Translation: CASSQGQGQAQPQHF.

This clonotype was picked up a small number of times. The gene calls are TRBV5-1 and TRBJ2-5; TRBD1 might be the D (5 bases). V was shortened by 1 base and J by 0 bases, with 10 bases between the two germline ends. The V gene's germline CDR1 is SGHRS and CDR2 YFSETQ. There are 15 residues in the CDR3. CDR3 sequence (DNA): TGCGCCAGCAGCTTGAATCAGGGCTACCAAGAGACCCAGTACTTC. The encoded protein is CASSLNQGYQETQYF.

The V call is TRBV28, the J call TRBJ2-1; TRBD2 is a possible D gene (6 bases). V was cut by 5 bases and J by 10 bases, with 18 bases left in between. Germline loops: CDR1 MDHEN, CDR2 SYDVKM. The CDR3 is 14 residues long. The CDR3 loop reads CASSQLGGWGEQFF. The CDR3 DNA sequence: TGTGCCAGCAGTCAACTCGGGGGTTGGGGCGAGCAGTTCTTC.

The chain combines TRBV15 with TRBJ1-2, with 8 bases lining up with TRBD1. Germline-derived CDR1 and CDR2 are LNHNV and YYDKDF (reference sequence). The CDR3 runs 19 residues. Trimming took 3 bases from V and 0 from J; bases not matched to a gene: 15. CDR3 loop: CATSRGGSWGQAANYGYTF. The CDR3 DNA reads as TGTGCCACCAGCAGGGGCGGATCATGGGGACAGGCTGCTAACTATGGCTACACCTTC.

The chain combines TRBV25-1 with TRBJ2-5, with TRBD2 identical over 9 bases. The V gene's germline CDR1 is MGHDK and CDR2 SYGVNS. The CDR3 sequence is 13 residues long. The V gene end was trimmed by 8 bases and the J gene end by 5 bases; junction bases not matched to a gene: 6. The chain's CDR3 is CASGLAGRETQYF. In nucleotides, the CDR3 is TGTGCCAGCGGGCTAGCGGGACGGGAGACCCAGTACTTC.

The J gene is TRBJ2-5, the V gene TRBV20-1, with TRBD2 matching over 7 bases. This CDR3 contains 15 residues. CDR1 DFQATT and CDR2 SNEGSKA come from the germline V gene (reference sequence). With 5 bases clipped from V and 4 bases from J, the junction kept 13 bases outside the gene matches. The CDR3 nucleotides are TGCAGTGCTTCCGGGGTGGCGGGAGAGATAGAGACCCAGTACTTC. Its protein is CSASGVAGEIETQYF.

The V gene is TRBV15, the J gene TRBJ2-7, with D possibly called TRBD1 or TRBD2 (6 bases each). CDR1 is LNHNV and CDR2 is YYDKDF in the germline V gene (reference sequence). The CDR3 consists of 14 residues. V was cut by 0 bases and J by 5 bases, with 11 bases left in between. The CDR3 reads CATSRDVGGHEQYF. The CDR3 nucleotides are TGTGCCACCAGCAGAGATGTTGGGGGGCACGAGCAGTACTTC. Full variable domain (missing parts from reference TRBV15 and TRBJ2-7): DAMVIQNPRYQVTQFGKPVTLSCSQTLNHNVMYWYQQKSSQAPKLLFHYYDKDFNNEADTPDNFQSRRPNTSFCFLDIRSPGLGDTAMYLCATSRDVGGHEQYFGPGTRLTVT.

The chain recombines TRBV28 with TRBJ2-1; the match to TRBD2 covers 14 bases. V lost 4 bases to trimming and J lost 8 bases; unmatched junction nucleotides: 7. Per the germline V gene, CDR1 is MDHEN and CDR2 is SYDVKM. The CDR3 is 16 amino acids. In DNA form, the CDR3 reads TGTGCCAGCAGTTCCCGACTAGCGGGAGGGCCCCATGAGCAGTTCTTC. Encoded protein: CASSSRLAGGPHEQFF.

The chain carries TRBV4-3 and TRBJ2-1; D might be TRBD2 (5 bases). This CDR3 is built from 15 residues. CDR1 is LGHNA, CDR2 YSLEER, per germline. With 0 bases removed from V and 7 bases from J, the gap between germline ends came to 13 bases. The CDR3 DNA reads as TGCGCCAGCAGCCAAGATGCCCCCCGAGGGAATGAGCAGTTCTTC. Its translation: CASSQDAPRGNEQFF.

Many counts were recorded for this clonotype. The chain is built from TRBV7-3 and TRBJ2-7; D might be TRBD1 (7 bases). From germline, CDR1 is SGHTA and CDR2 FQGTGA. V lost 7 bases to trimming and J lost 6 bases, with 25 bases between them. CDR3 size: 16 residues. CDR3 nucleotides: TGTGCCAGCACCAGGGGGGTTAGTGGGAGTGGCATCGAGCAGTACTTC. Its translation: CASTRGVSGSGIEQYF.

This clonotype showed up many times. The chain couples TRBV29-1 to TRBJ2-7; 10 bases fit TRBD2. The CDR3 is 14 amino acids. Unmatched junction bases numbered 8, after V lost 7 bases and J lost 2 bases. The germline gives CDR1 SQVTM, CDR2 ANQGSEA. CDR3 nucleotides: TGCAGCGCTCAGCTAGCGGGAGTCACCTACGAGCAGTACTTC. Its translation: CSAQLAGVTYEQYF.

The V and J genes are TRBV29-1 and TRBJ2-1; possibly TRBD1 for D (6 bases). Per the germline V gene, CDR1 is SQVTM and CDR2 is ANQGSEA. V lost 0 bases and J lost 3, with 18 bases in between. The CDR3 has 17 amino acids. This chain's CDR3 is CSVEDRSMTGYYNEQFF. CDR3 in DNA: TGCAGCGTTGAAGATCGAAGCATGACAGGCTACTACAATGAGCAGTTCTTC.

This clonotype occurred a few times. V usage is TRBV20-1 and J usage is TRBJ2-1, with TRBD2 as a possible D gene (5 bases). This CDR3 is built from 16 residues. Between the trimmed V and J ends, which lost 2 bases and 3 bases, there was a span of 17 bases. Germline-derived CDR1 and CDR2 are DFQATT and SNEGSKA (reference sequence). CDR3 bases: TGCAGTGCTAGACGTCAGCCTAGCAAACTCTACAATGAGCAGTTCTTC. Its translation: CSARRQPSKLYNEQFF.

J is TRBJ2-2 and V is TRBV5-1; 8 bases align to TRBD1. Trimming removed 5 bases from V and 2 bases from J; junction bases left unmatched: 11. In germline, CDR1 is SGHRS, CDR2 YFSETQ. The CDR3 is 17 amino acids. The DNA for the CDR3 is TGCGCCAGCAGTCCTAAAGCCGGGACAGGTAACACCGGGGAGCTGTTTTTT. Its protein is CASSPKAGTGNTGELFF.

The chain combines TRBV7-9 with TRBJ2-7, with D possibly matching TRBD2 (5 bases). From germline, CDR1 is SEHNR and CDR2 FQNEAQ (reference sequence). V was clipped by 0 bases and J by 6 bases, with 18 bases between them. The CDR3 is 16 residues long. In DNA form, the CDR3 reads TGTGCCAGCAGCTTAGCGCAACGGGGTCTAGGATTCGAGCAGTACTTC. Its protein product is CASSLAQRGLGFEQYF.

This sequence joins TRBV10-3 and TRBJ2-7; D is undetermined. The CDR3 length is 14 residues. Germline loops: CDR1 ENHRY, CDR2 SYGVKD. Trimming removed 6 bases from V and 0 bases from J, with 12 bases in between. The CDR3 DNA is TGTGCCATCAGGGACCAGCGAGGCTCCTACGAGCAGTACTTC. This gives the protein CAIRDQRGSYEQYF.

The chain's CDR3 is CASSVAPSGRDGETQYF. For the CDR3, the DNA is TGTGCCAGCAGCGTAGCTCCGAGCGGGAGGGATGGAGAGACCCAGTACTTC. V and J are TRBV9 and TRBJ2-5; 10 nucleotides align to TRBD2. Germline V gene sequence: CDR1 SGDLS, CDR2 YYNGEE. V gave up 0 bases and J gave up 4 bases; unmatched junction bases: 9. The CDR3 is 17 residues long.

V and J are TRBV7-6 and TRBJ2-4, with TRBD2 matching over 9 bases. The closer fit of TRBJ2-7 to the DNA end suggests the J call may be wrong. The germline V gene has CDR1 SGHVS and CDR2 FNYEAQ. The CDR3 covers 16 residues. The CDR3 sequence is CASSPSVREGVYEQYF. The CDR3 DNA follows: TGTGCCAGCAGCCCCTCGGTGCGGGAGGGAGTCTACGAGCAGTACTTC.

Remarks on this clonotype: At one of its ends the junction is not consistent with the germline gene, which may arise from a read error. V usage is TRBV10-3 and J usage is TRBJ2-3; D gene uncertain. Germline V gives CDR1 ENHRY, CDR2 SYGVKD. The CDR3 spans 13 residues. In DNA form, the CDR3 reads TGTGCCGTCAGTCCATTATCCACAGATACGCAGTATTTT. It encodes CAVSPLSTDTQYF.

Only one count was recorded for this clonotype. The V gene is TRBV12-3 or TRBV12-4, the J gene TRBJ2-1, with 9 bases fitting TRBD2. This CDR3 is built from 14 residues. The V and J ends lost 6 bases and 3 bases, in that order; junction bases with no gene match: 3. This CDR3 reads CASSLAGYYNEQFF. In DNA, the CDR3 is TGTGCCAGCAGCCTAGCGGGATACTACAATGAGCAGTTCTTC.